The clone carrying this T cell receptor beta chain was recorded at least ten times. TCRdb analysed the PCR reads with MiXCR anew, one entry per CDR3 protein. The repertoire consists of about 640,000 distinct CDR3 sequences, with roughly 21% occurring once and the leading ten covering 0.75% to 0.95%. The data are from a study of molecular identifiers for immune sequencing clone quantification. This TCR was sampled from a human donor in good health. Some libraries in this study had Jurkat cell RNA spiked in. Source material: naive CD8+ T cells from blood, with Jurkat cell RNA spiked in. The subset is: FACS-sorted CD8+CD4-CCR7+CD45RA+ naive T cells.

The CDR3 bases are TGTGCCAGCAGCTTTACTGGGGGGCCCTACGAGCAGTACTTC. This encodes CASSFTGGPYEQYF. The rearrangement uses TRBV5-6 and TRBJ2-7; D possibly matches TRBD1 or TRBD2 (6 bases each). Germline V CDR1 and CDR2: SGHDT, YYEEEE. Trimming took 2 bases from V and 2 from J, leaving 11 bases between them. The CDR3 consists of 14 residues.